Following are 12 T cell receptor beta chains from one sample sequenced in a study of T cells in Graves' hyperthyroidism and ophthalmopathy. The investigators amplified TCR beta CDR3 regions from RNA transcripts. First-round RT-PCR targeting the TCR CDR3 was performed with the HTBI primer set. Each CDR3 protein is one row after TCRdb ran MiXCR on the multiplex PCR reads. Of 75,000 to 100,000 distinct CDR3 sequences listed, 51% are singletons. The source material was blood. Every receptor here comes from a woman in her 40s with Graves' hyperthyroidism.

The gene calls are TRBV20-1 and TRBJ1-5; D is perhaps TRBD1 (5 bases). V was clipped by 2 bases and J by 11 bases, with 19 bases between them. This CDR3 is 14 amino acids long. Germline CDR1 DFQATT, CDR2 SNEGSKA (reference sequence). CDR3: CSARKPGMQETQHF. The CDR3 region has the DNA TGCAGTGCTAGAAAGCCAGGGATGCAAGAGACCCAGCATTTT.

This clonotype was detected many times. The chain is built from TRBV7-9 and TRBJ2-7; TRBD2 aligns across 7 bases. V gave up 2 bases and J gave up 6 bases; unmatched junction bases: 4. This CDR3 is built from 13 residues. From germline, CDR1 is SEHNR and CDR2 FQNEAQ (reference sequence). CDR3 in DNA: TGTGCCAGCAGCTTACCGGGACTATGCGAGCAGTACTTC. As protein: CASSLPGLCEQYF. The full variable domain, its missing parts supplied by reference TRBV7-9 and TRBJ2-7, is DTGVSQNPRHKITKRGQNVTFRCDPISEHNRLYWYRQTLGQGPEFLTYFQNEAQLEKSRLLSDRFSAERPKGSFSTLEIQRTEQGDSAMYLCASSLPGLCEQYFGPGTRLTVT.

The CDR3 nucleotides read TGTGCCAGCAGTCCGGGCCCCCAGGGGGATACGCAGTATTTT. This codes for CASSPGPQGDTQYF. The J gene is TRBJ2-3, the V gene TRBV6-6; maybe TRBD1 (6 bases). Trimming took off 5 bases at V and 6 bases at J, with 15 bases between the two ends. The length of the CDR3 is 14 residues. Germline CDR1 MNHNY, CDR2 SVGAGI (reference sequence).

The chain employs TRBV6-1 and TRBJ2-7, with 8 positions matching TRBD2. The CDR3 sequence is 16 residues long. V was pared by 6 bases and J by 0 bases, with 10 bases of the junction left unmatched. Germline-derived CDR1 and CDR2 are MNHNS and SASEGT. The CDR3 protein is CASSLTAGAHSYEQYF. The CDR3 region has the DNA TGTGCCAGCAGCCTCACAGCGGGAGCCCACTCCTACGAGCAGTACTTC.

The gene calls are TRBV13 and TRBJ2-3; TRBD2 matches at 15 bases. Trimming cost V 6 bases and J 4 bases; bases outside gene matches: 14. The CDR3 consists of 19 residues. CDR1 and CDR2 from the germline V gene are PRHDT and FYEKMQ (reference sequence). CDR3 amino acids: CASSPRLGLAGGRADTQYF. The CDR3 DNA reads as TGTGCCAGCAGTCCGCGACTTGGACTAGCGGGAGGGAGGGCAGATACGCAGTATTTT.

This clonotype was detected many times. This sequence joins TRBV7-2 and TRBJ2-7; 15 nucleotides agree with TRBD2. V gave up 4 bases and J gave up 2 bases; unmatched junction bases: 6. CDR1 and CDR2 from the germline V gene are SGHTA and FQGNSA. The CDR3 loop spans 17 amino acids. The CDR3 protein is CASSWGLAGGSPYEQYF. The DNA for the CDR3 is TGTGCCAGCAGCTGGGGACTAGCGGGAGGTTCCCCCTACGAGCAGTACTTC.

The rearrangement joins TRBV29-1 to TRBJ1-4; 9 nucleotides align to TRBD1. V lost 6 bases, J lost 8 bases, and 4 bases stayed unmatched. The CDR3 sequence is 12 residues long. Germline values: CDR1 SQVTM, CDR2 ANQGSEA. The CDR3 loop is CSVGTGGEKLFF. In nucleotides, the CDR3 is TGCAGCGTAGGAACAGGGGGCGAAAAACTGTTTTTT.

This chain joins TRBV11-1 and TRBJ1-6; 9 nucleotides align to TRBD1. J lost 9 bases, V lost 4 bases, and 7 bases had no gene match. Per the germline V gene, CDR1 is SGHAT and CDR2 is FQDESV (reference sequence). CDR3 length: 15 amino acids. CDR3 DNA: TGTGCCAGCAGCTCCGGGACAGGGCACGTTTCACCCCTCCACTTT. Protein sequence: CASSSGTGHVSPLHF. Full variable domain (outside the CDR3, taken from reference TRBV11-1 and TRBJ1-6): EAEVAQSPRYKITEKSQAVAFWCDPISGHATLYWYRQILGQGPELLVQFQDESVVDDSQLPKDRFSAERLKGVDSTLKIQPAELGDSAMYLCASSSGTGHVSPLHFGNGTRLTVT.

At least ten counts were recorded for this clonotype. The CDR3 spells CASSLRDGPSAQYF. DNA for the CDR3: TGTGCCAGCAGTCTGCGGGACGGGCCTTCTGCGCAGTATTTT. The chain employs TRBV2 and TRBJ2-3; tentative D call: TRBD2 (6 bases). Germline values: CDR1 SNHLY, CDR2 FYNNEI. CDR3 length equals 14 residues. The V and J ends lost 5 bases and 10 bases respectively, with 19 bases between them.

Regarding this clonotype: An end of the junction does not agree with germline; a read error may underlie this. J is TRBJ2-3 and V is TRBV12-3 or TRBV12-4; perhaps D is TRBD1 or TRBD2 (5 bases each). The CDR3 is 14 residues long. The CDR3 sequence: CASSPQASTYTQYF. CDR3 coding DNA: TGTGCCAGCAGTCCACAGGCTAGCACATATACGCAGTATTTT.

This clonotype showed up many times. This chain links TRBV7-9 with TRBJ2-7, with TRBD2 as a possible D gene (6 bases). The germline V gene has CDR1 SEHNR and CDR2 FQNEAQ (reference sequence). V lost 6 bases and J 2 bases, leaving 14 bases between the germline ends. This CDR3 spans 14 amino acids. The CDR3 loop is CASSTPSSAYEQYF. In DNA form, the CDR3 reads TGTGCCAGCAGTACTCCCTCTAGCGCCTACGAGCAGTACTTC.

The V and J genes are TRBV10-3 and TRBJ1-6; no clear D. The V gene's germline CDR1 is ENHRY and CDR2 SYGVKD. Trimming pared 3 bases from V and 8 bases from J, leaving 8 bases between. This CDR3 comprises 13 residues. For the CDR3, the DNA is TGTGCCATCAGTGACGAGGGCTATTCACCCCTCCACTTT. This translates into CAISDEGYSPLHF.